This is a list of T cell receptor beta chains from one sample in a study of blood T cell repertoires in COVID-19. Here immunoSEQ multiplex PCR was the method, and the copy in TCRdb shows in-frame clones only, minus some. The sample gives some 350,000 clones, about 87% of which show up once; less than 3.5% is in the top ten. Input material: peripheral blood. These TCRs come from a human donor in a cohort sampled during active COVID-19. The CDR3 runs from the conserved cysteine through the conserved F or W. A D gene is named only where the DNA matches it firmly. Some rows mark clone size as missing; the rest say once, few, many or name a class of expanded clone.

abundance,d_gene,j_gene,v_gene,CDR3nt,CDR3aa
-,TRBD2,TRBJ2-2,TRBV24-1,TGTGCCACCGGCAGGGGTGGCGGAGGGCTAGCGGGGGGCGACACCGGGGAGCTGTTTTTT,CATGRGGGGLAGGDTGELFF
once,TRBD1,TRBJ2-2,TRBV5-1,TGCGCCAGCACCTACGAGGGACAGGCTTCCACCGGGGAGCTGTTTTTT,CASTYEGQASTGELFF
-,-,TRBJ2-5,TRBV28,TGTGCCAGCAGCCGTGCACTACCCTACCAAGAGACCCAGTACTTC,CASSRALPYQETQYF
-,-,TRBJ2-7,TRBV11-2,TGTGCCAGCAGCTTAAAGACAACGGGGGAGCAGTACTTC,CASSLKTTGEQYF
-,TRBD1,TRBJ1-5,TRBV27,TGTGCCAGCAGTTTATCACCAACAGGGGGCGGCCAGCCCCAGCATTTT,CASSLSPTGGGQPQHF
-,TRBD2,TRBJ2-3,TRBV29-1,TGCAGCGTCGAGGGGACTAGCGGTGGCGATACGCAGTATTTT,CSVEGTSGGDTQYF
-,-,TRBJ2-7,TRBV7-3,TGTGCCAGCAGCCCAACCGGAGACTACGAGCAGTACTTC,CASSPTGDYEQYF
-,TRBD1,TRBJ1-2,TRBV5-1,TGCGCCAGCAGCGAGATACAGGGGGGGTACTATGGCTACACCTTC,CASSEIQGGYYGYTF
-,TRBD2,TRBJ2-7,TRBV4-2,TGTGCCAGCAGCCTGCGGTATAGCGGGTACTCCTACGAGCAGTACTTC,CASSLRYSGYSYEQYF
once,-,TRBJ1-2,TRBV7-9,TGTGCCAGCAGCACGAACGGACAGCTGTATGGCTACACCTTC,CASSTNGQLYGYTF
once,TRBD2,TRBJ2-7,TRBV30,TGTGCCTGGAGTGTGATATCGACTAGCGTTGCGTACTTC,CAWSVISTSVAYF
-,-,TRBJ1-1,TRBV20-1,TGCAGTGCGAGGGAGGATTTCGAAGCTTTCTTT,CSAREDFEAFF
-,-,TRBJ2-3,TRBV9,TGTGCCAGCAGTCCGCGTGAGTTACTCGAGGGAGATACGCAGTATTTT,CASSPRELLEGDTQYF
-,TRBD2,TRBJ2-1,TRBV14,TGTGCCAGCAGTAAGGGACTAGCGGGAGCAAGCGAGCAGTTCTTC,CASSKGLAGASEQFF
-,-,TRBJ2-7,TRBV28,TGTGCCAGCAGTTTCCCGGCGGGAAGGTACGAGCAGTACTTC,CASSFPAGRYEQYF
-,-,TRBJ2-4,TRBV30,TGTGCCTGGAGTCTACAGGGTTGGGAAAACATTCAGTACTTC,CAWSLQGWENIQYF
-,TRBD1,TRBJ2-3,TRBV10-3,TGTGCCATCAGCGTACAGGGGGATACGCAGTATTTT,CAISVQGDTQYF
-,TRBD2,TRBJ2-1,TRBV3-1/TRBV3-2,TGTGCCAGCAGCCAAGAAGCGGGAGCTTTGGGTGAGCAGTTCTTC,CASSQEAGALGEQFF
-,TRBD1,TRBJ2-7,TRBV15,TGTGCCACCAGCAACCGGGACAGACCCTACGAGCAGTACTTC,CATSNRDRPYEQYF
few,-,TRBJ1-2,TRBV6-5,TGTGCCAGCAGTCACAGGGTGCGGGGCTACACCTTC,CASSHRVRGYTF
-,-,TRBJ2-3,TRBV7-3,TGTGCCAGCAGCTCCGGTCGAACAGATACGCAGTATTTT,CASSSGRTDTQYF
-,TRBD2,TRBJ2-5,TRBV30,TGTGCCTGGAGTGTCCAACTAGCGGGTCACCAGTACTTC,CAWSVQLAGHQYF
-,-,TRBJ2-2,TRBV19,TGTGCCGCCCGGGGGGCTGGGAACACCGGGGAGCTGTTTTTT,CAARGAGNTGELFF
-,-,TRBJ1-2,TRBV4-1,TGCGCCAGCAGCCAGGCCTCCCGGGTATTTAACTATGGCTACACCTTC,CASSQASRVFNYGYTF
once,-,TRBJ2-3,TRBV6-5,TGTGCCAGCATGGAGCCTCGTACGCAGTATTTT,CASMEPRTQYF
-,TRBD1,TRBJ2-2,TRBV4-1,TGCGCCAGCAGCGGGACAGGGGTCAACACCGGGGAGCTGTTTTTT,CASSGTGVNTGELFF
-,TRBD1,TRBJ1-3,TRBV7-9,TGTGCCAGCAGCCCTAGGACAGGGGGATGGAACACCATATATTTT,CASSPRTGGWNTIYF
many,TRBD1,TRBJ1-2,TRBV30,TGTGCCTGGAGTAGGGACAGACCCTATGGCTACACCTTC,CAWSRDRPYGYTF
-,TRBD1,TRBJ2-7,TRBV6-5,TGTGCCAGCAGTCCTCGGACAGGGAACGAGCAGTACTTC,CASSPRTGNEQYF
-,-,TRBJ2-7,TRBV28,TGTGCCAGCAGTTTCTGGACATCCCAGTCCCTCTACGAGCAGTACTTC,CASSFWTSQSLYEQYF
-,TRBD1,TRBJ1-2,TRBV14,TGTGCCAGCAGCCCGACAGGGTATGGCTACACCTTC,CASSPTGYGYTF
-,-,TRBJ2-1,TRBV3-1/TRBV3-2,TGTGCCAGCAGCGGCCCCAGGAATGAGCAGTTCTTC,CASSGPRNEQFF
-,TRBD1,TRBJ2-2,TRBV7-6,TGTGCCAGCAGCTTAGGGACAGGGGGCATCGGGGAGCTGTTTTTT,CASSLGTGGIGELFF
-,-,TRBJ2-1,TRBV19,TGTGCCAGCCAGCTCCACGGGGGACAGACGCCCAATGAGCAGTTCTTC,CASQLHGGQTPNEQFF
-,-,TRBJ2-5,TRBV5-1,TGCGCCAGCAGCATTCCAGGGTACCAAGAGACCCAGTACTTC,CASSIPGYQETQYF
-,TRBD1,TRBJ2-7,TRBV2,TGTGCCAGCACCGGGGCCAGGGGGTCCACCTACGAGCAGTACTTC,CASTGARGSTYEQYF
-,-,TRBJ1-2,TRBV6-4,TGTGCCAGCAGTGAAGGACCCGCAGGGGGCTACACCTTC,CASSEGPAGGYTF
-,-,TRBJ2-1,TRBV15,TGTGCCGCCAGCCCGAGCTCCTACAATGAGCAGTTCTTC,CAASPSSYNEQFF
-,-,TRBJ2-7,TRBV10-3,TGTGCCACCGGACTCAGCTCCTACGAGCAGTACTTC,CATGLSSYEQYF
-,TRBD2,TRBJ2-2,TRBV3-1/TRBV3-2,TGTGCCAGCAGCCAAGGACCCCAACCCGGGCGGGGGGTTGGACATACCGGGGAGCTGTTTTTT,CASSQGPQPGRGVGHTGELFF
-,TRBD1,TRBJ2-5,TRBV19,TGTGCCAGTAGTCGACAGGGGGCGTGGGAGACCCAGTACTTC,CASSRQGAWETQYF
-,-,TRBJ2-1,TRBV25-1,TGTGCCAGCACGGAGGGCGGAGGGGTGGGGGGTAATGAGCAGTTCTTC,CASTEGGGVGGNEQFF
-,-,TRBJ2-1,TRBV5-1,TGCGCCAGCAGCTTGGTAGGGGACAATGAGCAGTTCTTC,CASSLVGDNEQFF
-,TRBD1,TRBJ1-6,TRBV25-1,TGTGCCAGCCATGGACAGGGTTATTCACCCCTCCACTTT,CASHGQGYSPLHF
-,-,TRBJ2-7,TRBV3-1/TRBV3-2,TGTGCCAGCAGCACTGACGCAAGGGGCCTCTACGAGCAGTACTTC,CASSTDARGLYEQYF
-,TRBD1,TRBJ2-2,TRBV18,TGTGCCAGCTCACCCCCGGGACAGGGGGATACCGGGGAGCTGTTTTTT,CASSPPGQGDTGELFF
-,TRBD2,TRBJ2-1,TRBV19,TGTGCCAGTAGTATAGCTAGCGGGGGGAACAATGAGCAGTTCTTC,CASSIASGGNNEQFF
-,-,TRBJ2-3,TRBV5-1,TGCGCCAGCAGCTTGGTTGGAAACAATATAGCGGCAGATACGCAGTATTTT,CASSLVGNNIAADTQYF
-,-,TRBJ1-5,TRBV2,TGTGCCAGCAGAAAGACAGAGAACCTGAGCAATCAGCCCCAGCATTTT,CASRKTENLSNQPQHF
-,TRBD2,TRBJ2-3,TRBV5-4,TGTGCCAGCAGCCCGGGGGGGGGACCTCAAACAGATACGCAGTATTTT,CASSPGGGPQTDTQYF
-,TRBD1,TRBJ1-5,TRBV30,TGTGCCTGGAGCGATAGCGACAGGGGGCCGAATCAGCCCCAGCATTTT,CAWSDSDRGPNQPQHF
-,-,TRBJ1-3,TRBV7-2,TGTGCCAGCAGCTTAAGGTTGACGGGGGGAAACACCATATATTTT,CASSLRLTGGNTIYF
-,TRBD1,TRBJ1-1,TRBV29-1,TGCAGCGTTGACGTACAGGGGGCGCTTGGTGAAGCTTTCTTT,CSVDVQGALGEAFF
-,TRBD1,TRBJ2-2,TRBV6-5,TGTGCCAGCAGGCAGGACAGGGTGAACACCGGGGAGCTGTTTTTT,CASRQDRVNTGELFF
-,-,TRBJ2-4,TRBV11-2,TGTGCCAGCAGCTTAAGGGACACCCCGAAAAACATTCAGTACTTC,CASSLRDTPKNIQYF
-,TRBD1,TRBJ2-1,TRBV5-5,TGTGCCAGTGAGACGGGACAGGTGCTTTACTCCTACAATGAGCAGTTCTTC,CASETGQVLYSYNEQFF